The 8 T cell receptor beta chains reported below all come from one sample, sequenced in a study of OX40 agonist ivuxolimab in advanced cancers. The method was immunoSEQ multiplex PCR; TCRdb's version includes in-frame clones alone and lacks a portion of them. The sample carries about 84,000 clones, nearly 95% recorded once. Sequencing was performed on CD4+ or CD8+ T cells sorted from blood, taken in a trial of the OX40 agonist ivuxolimab. These receptors all stem from an adult with an advanced solid tumor such as melanoma, head and neck, liver or kidney cancer.

This rearrangement joins TRBV9 to TRBJ1-1; D possibly corresponds to TRBD1 (5 bases). The CDR3 has 13 amino acids. Germline values: CDR1 SGDLS, CDR2 YYNGEE. With 3 bases removed from V and 1 base from J, the gap between germline ends came to 7 bases. CDR3 residues: CASSAGGNTEAFF. DNA for the CDR3: TGTGCCAGCAGCGCCGGGGGGAACACTGAAGCTTTCTTT.

The chain recombines TRBV27 with TRBJ1-1, with D possibly matching TRBD1 (5 bases). The ends were cut back, 3 bases at V and 4 bases at J, with 12 bases in the middle. CDR1 MNHEY and CDR2 SMNVEV come from the germline V gene (reference sequence). The CDR3 consists of 14 residues. CDR3 protein: CASSFGGSGTEAFF. In DNA, the CDR3 is TGTGCCAGCAGTTTTGGGGGGTCGGGCACTGAAGCTTTCTTT.

Regarding this clone: Other DNA sequences in the sample encode the same CDR3. The rearrangement uses TRBV13 and TRBJ1-5, with D uncertain. Germline loops: CDR1 PRHDT, CDR2 FYEKMQ (reference sequence). The CDR3 contains 13 residues. V was shortened by 3 bases and J by 4 bases, with 7 bases between the two germline ends. This CDR3 reads CASSFGLNQPQHF. In DNA, the CDR3 is TGTGCCAGCAGCTTTGGCCTAAATCAGCCCCAGCATTTT. Using reference TRBV13 and TRBJ1-5 for the parts outside the CDR3, the full variable domain is AAGVIQSPRHLIKEKRETATLKCYPIPRHDTVYWYQQGPGQDPQFLISFYEKMQSDKGSIPDRFSAQQFSDYHSELNMSSLELGDSALYFCASSFGLNQPQHFGDGTRLSIL.

This rearrangement joins TRBV7-9 to TRBJ1-5; D gene ambiguous. Trimming stripped 6 bases from V and 1 base from J, with 7 bases between. CDR1 is SEHNR, CDR2 FQNEAQ, per germline (reference sequence). The CDR3 has 13 amino acids. CDR3 nucleotide sequence: TGTGCCAGCAGTATCGACAGCAATCAGCCCCAGCATTTT. Protein: CASSIDSNQPQHF.

The rearrangement uses TRBV5-4 and TRBJ1-2; the D is unclear. V dropped 4 bases and J dropped 0 bases, with 7 bases sitting between them. CDR1 SGHNT and CDR2 YYREEE come from the germline V gene (reference sequence). CDR3 size: 13 residues. This CDR3 reads CASSHQTNYGYTF. The CDR3 DNA is TGTGCCAGCAGCCACCAAACTAACTATGGCTACACCTTC.

The chain employs TRBV13 and TRBJ1-1, with a tentative D call TRBD1 (5 bases). Deletions cut 5 bases from V and 0 bases from J, with 19 bases between. The CDR3 covers 17 residues. Germline CDR1 PRHDT, CDR2 FYEKMQ (reference sequence). The CDR3 loop reads CASSPGTATTLNTEAFF. CDR3 in DNA: TGTGCCAGCAGCCCCGGGACGGCCACAACGCTGAACACTGAAGCTTTCTTT. The full variable domain, rest sourced from reference TRBV13 and TRBJ1-1, is AAGVIQSPRHLIKEKRETATLKCYPIPRHDTVYWYQQGPGQDPQFLISFYEKMQSDKGSIPDRFSAQQFSDYHSELNMSSLELGDSALYFCASSPGTATTLNTEAFFGQGTRLTVV.

The V call is TRBV9, the J call TRBJ1-2; TRBD1 matches at 10 bases. The CDR3 is made up of 16 amino acids. Unmatched junction bases numbered 8, after V lost 2 bases and J lost 4 bases. The germline CDR1 and CDR2 sequences are SGDLS and YYNGEE. As DNA, the CDR3 is TGTGCCAGCAGCGTGGACGGGACAGGGGATTCCTATGGCTACACCTTC. Its protein product is CASSVDGTGDSYGYTF. Supplemented by reference TRBV9 and TRBJ1-2, the full variable domain reads DSGVTQTPKHLITATGQRVTLRCSPRSGDLSVYWYQQSLDQGLQFLIQYYNGEERAKGNILERFSAQQFPDLHSELNLSSLELGDSALYFCASSVDGTGDSYGYTFGSGTRLTVV.

The V and J genes are TRBV9 and TRBJ2-6; no reliable D call. V was trimmed by 4 bases and J by 6 bases, leaving 11 bases between them. The CDR3 totals 14 residues. Per the germline V gene, CDR1 is SGDLS and CDR2 is YYNGEE. The CDR3 coding sequence is TGTGCCAGCAGCTCCCGAGGTGAGGCCAACGTCCTGACTTTC. Translating gives CASSSRGEANVLTF. Full variable domain (rest looked up from reference TRBV9 and TRBJ2-6): DSGVTQTPKHLITATGQRVTLRCSPRSGDLSVYWYQQSLDQGLQFLIQYYNGEERAKGNILERFSAQQFPDLHSELNLSSLELGDSALYFCASSSRGEANVLTFGAGSRLTVL.